Shown below are 18 T cell receptor beta chains from a single sample sequenced in a study of blood T cell repertoires in COVID-19. Some clones are missing from TCRdb's copy, which holds only in-frame ones; the method was immunoSEQ multiplex PCR. Of 200,000 to 300,000 clones listed, 84% are singletons. The sequenced material came from peripheral blood. All receptors come from a human donor in a cohort sampled during active COVID-19.

The chain uses TRBV18 and TRBJ2-2, with no clear D. Germline V gene lookup returns CDR1 KGHSH and CDR2 LQKENI. The ends were cut back, 2 bases at V and 6 bases at J, with 7 bases in the middle. This CDR3 has 13 amino acids. CDR3 nucleotide sequence: TGTGCCAGCTCACCAAGGAGTGCCGGGGAGCTGTTTTTT. It is translated as CASSPRSAGELFF.

This clone was observed a handful of times. This sequence joins TRBV5-1 and TRBJ1-2, with D possibly TRBD1 on 6 matching bases. The V and J ends lost 0 bases and 7 bases respectively, with 10 bases between them. This CDR3 region has 13 residues. CDR1 SGHRS and CDR2 YFSETQ come from the germline V gene. CDR3 DNA: TGCGCCAGCAGCTTGGCCAACAGGGCTGGCTACACCTTC. It is translated as CASSLANRAGYTF.

J is TRBJ1-6 and V is TRBV6-5; a weak D match, TRBD1 (6 bases). V was pared by 6 bases and J by 14 bases, with 14 bases between. The CDR3 consists of 12 residues. The germline V gene has CDR1 MNHEY and CDR2 SVGAGI. The CDR3 nucleotides read TGTGCCAGCAGCCGCTCACAGGGAACCCTCCACTTT. Amino acid sequence: CASSRSQGTLHF.

This sequence joins TRBV3-1 (or the pseudogene TRBV3-2) and TRBJ1-2; the match to TRBD1 covers 7 bases. The CDR3 has 14 residues. Germline lookup yields CDR1 LGHDT and CDR2 YNNKEL (reference sequence). V shed 1 base, J shed 4 bases, and the junction held 3 bases outside the gene matches. CDR3 in amino acids: CASSQGTGTYGYTF. CDR3 DNA: TGTGCCAGCAGCCAAGGGACAGGAACCTATGGCTACACCTTC.

The chain carries TRBV19 and TRBJ2-4, with 7 bases matching TRBD2. V lost 4 bases, J lost 4 bases, and 16 bases stayed unmatched. CDR3 length: 18 amino acids. CDR1 and CDR2 (germline): LNHDA, SQIVND (reference sequence). Written as DNA, the CDR3 is TGTGCCAGTAGTAACCTGAAGCGACTAGCAGAAAAGAAAAACATTCAGTACTTC. Translating it yields CASSNLKRLAEKKNIQYF. The variable domain in full, with the rest retrieved from reference TRBV19 and TRBJ2-4, is DGGITQSPKYLFRKEGQNVTLSCEQNLNHDAMYWYRQDPGQGLRLIYYSQIVNDFQKGDIAEGYSVSREKKESFPLTVTSAQKNPTAFYLCASSNLKRLAEKKNIQYFGAGTRLSVL.

This clone was seen only once. The rearrangement joins TRBV19 to TRBJ2-3; 9 bases agree with TRBD2. Germline CDR1 is LNHDA and CDR2 is SQIVND (reference sequence). J lost 3 bases, V lost 0 bases, and 10 bases had no gene match. The CDR3 is 18 residues long. The CDR3 DNA sequence: TGTGCCAGTAGTATAGACTCCGGGACTAGCTATATAACAGATACGCAGTATTTT. Protein product: CASSIDSGTSYITDTQYF. The full variable domain, with the rest looked up from reference TRBV19 and TRBJ2-3, is DGGITQSPKYLFRKEGQNVTLSCEQNLNHDAMYWYRQDPGQGLRLIYYSQIVNDFQKGDIAEGYSVSREKKESFPLTVTSAQKNPTAFYLCASSIDSGTSYITDTQYFGPGTRLTVL.

The gene calls are TRBV7-9 and TRBJ1-3, with TRBD1 matching 9 bases. In germline, CDR1 is SEHNR, CDR2 FQNEAQ (reference sequence). Trimming cost V 3 bases and J 4 bases; bases outside gene matches: 7. This CDR3 is built from 16 residues. CDR3 in DNA: TGTGCCAGCAGCTTTTTCCGGGACAGGGTAGGAAACACCATATATTTT. This translates into CASSFFRDRVGNTIYF.

The J gene is TRBJ2-1, the V gene TRBV19; 9 bases line up with TRBD1. V lost 4 bases to trimming and J lost 1 base; unmatched junction nucleotides: 2. Looked up from germline, CDR1 is LNHDA and CDR2 is SQIVND (reference sequence). The length of the CDR3 is 15 residues. The CDR3 here is CASSKQGASYNEQFF. CDR3 sequence (DNA): TGTGCCAGTAGTAAACAGGGGGCATCCTACAATGAGCAGTTCTTC.

The chain recombines TRBV18 with TRBJ1-4; no firm D call. The germline V gene encodes CDR1 KGHSH and CDR2 LQKENI. CDR3 size: 14 residues. The V end was cut by 3 bases, the J end by 7 bases, with 12 bases between. CDR3 protein: CASSPGEVGEKLFF. The DNA of the CDR3 is TGTGCCAGCTCACCTGGGGAGGTGGGTGAAAAACTGTTTTTT.

The chain combines TRBV5-4 with TRBJ2-4; D unresolved. The germline CDR1 and CDR2 sequences are SGHNT and YYREEE (reference sequence). The CDR3 spans 16 residues. Trimming stripped 3 bases from V and 3 bases from J, with 16 bases between. The CDR3 region has the DNA TGTGCCAGCAGCTCATATAGCCGAGACCTCAAAAACATTCAGTACTTC. Translated, it gives CASSSYSRDLKNIQYF.

This sequence joins TRBV14 and TRBJ1-1; TRBD1 matches at 8 bases. In germline, CDR1 is SGHDN, CDR2 FVKESK. The length of the CDR3 is 16 residues. V shed 5 bases, J shed 1 base, and the junction held 9 bases outside the gene matches. In DNA form, the CDR3 reads TGTGCCAGCAGCTCCCCTGACAGGGGAAGGAACACTGAAGCTTTCTTT. It codes for CASSSPDRGRNTEAFF.

The rearrangement links TRBV11-2 to TRBJ1-2, with D possibly being TRBD1 (5 bases). Germline V gene data show CDR1 as SGHAT and CDR2 as FQNNGV. The CDR3 has 16 residues. The V end lost 5 bases, the J end lost 1 base, and 17 bases lay between the germline ends. The CDR3 region is CASSPWGTRVNYGYTF. DNA for the CDR3: TGTGCCAGCAGCCCTTGGGGGACTAGGGTTAACTATGGCTACACCTTC.

The chain uses TRBV29-1 and TRBJ1-4; 11 bases line up with TRBD1. The germline V gene has CDR1 SQVTM and CDR2 ANQGSEA. After removal of 7 bases from V and 8 bases from J, the junction contained 6 bases not matched to a gene. This CDR3 is 13 amino acids long. CDR3 sequence (DNA): TGCAGCGCCCGGGACAGGGGGAGCGAAAAACTGTTTTTT. It codes for CSARDRGSEKLFF.

The chain recombines TRBV5-4 with TRBJ2-3; 8 bases are shared with TRBD1. Germline CDR1 is SGHNT and CDR2 is YYREEE (reference sequence). The junction had 10 bases not matched to a gene; V was cut back by 0 bases and J by 1 base. CDR3 length: 18 residues. The DNA for the CDR3 is TGTGCCAGCAGCTTGGGGTTGGGCAGGGGGCGACGCACAGATACGCAGTATTTT. Its protein is CASSLGLGRGRRTDTQYF.

The rearrangement links TRBV7-2 to TRBJ2-3; possible D gene TRBD2, 6 bases. CDR3 length: 14 amino acids. CDR1 is SGHTA, CDR2 FQGNSA, per germline. V was pared by 1 base and J by 3 bases, with 8 bases between. The CDR3 DNA reads TGTGCCAGCAGCTTAGGGGGGGTAACAGATACGCAGTATTTT. Translation gives CASSLGGVTDTQYF.

This clone has just one count. The rearrangement links TRBV11-2 to TRBJ1-6; the D is unclear. The CDR3 totals 12 residues. Germline values: CDR1 SGHAT, CDR2 FQNNGV. Trimming took off 0 bases at V and 18 bases at J, with 12 bases between the two ends. CDR3: CASSLDLQFSHF. The CDR3 DNA sequence: TGTGCCAGCAGCTTAGATCTACAGTTTTCCCACTTT.

This chain links TRBV9 with TRBJ2-7; D may be TRBD1 (5 bases). The germline V gene encodes CDR1 SGDLS and CDR2 YYNGEE. The CDR3 loop spans 16 amino acids. Trimming removed 0 bases at V and 0 bases at J, with 13 bases between. DNA of the CDR3: TGTGCCAGCAGCGTAGAGTTCGACAGCAGCTCCTACGAGCAGTACTTC. Protein product: CASSVEFDSSSYEQYF.

This chain links TRBV12-3 or TRBV12-4 with TRBJ2-2; D not resolved. The CDR3 has 11 residues. Trimming removed 6 bases at V and 8 bases at J, with 7 bases between. The CDR3 spells CASRGVGELFF. CDR3 in DNA: TGTGCCAGCAGAGGAGTTGGGGAGCTGTTTTTT.